These 9 T cell receptor beta chains originate from one sample sequenced in a study of response to subunit inactivated influenza vaccine. TCRdb itself ran the RT-PCR reads through MiXCR, one entry per CDR3 protein. The data contain 500,000 or so distinct CDR3 sequences, approximately 17% of them seen just once; the ten biggest clones take up 3%. The input for sequencing was CD4+ T cells sorted from PBMCs, taken around 25 months after vaccination. The receptors come from a man between 50 and 70 years old who received an inactivated influenza vaccine.

This clonotype showed up many times. V gene TRBV6-5 combines with J gene TRBJ1-2; TRBD1 is a possible D gene (5 bases). CDR3 length: 13 residues. The germline V and J ends were trimmed by 4 bases and 4 bases, with 10 bases remaining between them. Germline values: CDR1 MNHEY, CDR2 SVGAGI. The CDR3 loop is CASSLQGTYGYTF. The CDR3 DNA follows: TGTGCCAGCAGTTTGCAGGGAACCTATGGCTACACCTTC.

The chain recombines TRBV10-3 with TRBJ2-5; the D is unclear. The CDR3 extends over 11 amino acids. CDR1 and CDR2 from the germline V gene are ENHRY and SYGVKD. Trimming removed 10 bases at V and 5 bases at J, with 11 bases between. Here the CDR3 reads CATQLGETQYF. The DNA of the CDR3 is TGTGCCACCCAGCTCGGTGAGACCCAGTACTTC.

This clonotype was detected a few times. The CDR3 loop is CASSPGPANTGELFF. In nucleotides, the CDR3 is TGTGCCAGCAGCCCCGGTCCAGCGAACACCGGGGAGCTGTTTTTT. The rearrangement links TRBV6-1 to TRBJ2-2; D is ambiguous. Per germline, CDR1 MNHNS and CDR2 SASEGT. Trimming took 6 bases from V and 0 from J, leaving 11 bases between them. The CDR3 covers 15 residues.

This clonotype occurred a few times. The V and J genes are TRBV2 and TRBJ2-5; 13 bases map to TRBD2. With 10 bases clipped from V and 5 bases from J, the junction kept 7 bases outside the gene matches. The germline V gene encodes CDR1 SNHLY and CDR2 FYNNEI. CDR3 size: 14 residues. This CDR3 is CATGLAGVRETQYF. The CDR3 DNA reads TGTGCCACAGGACTAGCGGGAGTCAGGGAGACCCAGTACTTC. Filled out from reference TRBV2 and TRBJ2-5, the complete variable domain reads EPEVTQTPSHQVTQMGQEVILRCVPISNHLYFYWYRQILGQKVEFLVSFYNNEISEKSEIFDDQFSVERPDGSNFTLKIRSTKLEDSAMYFCATGLAGVRETQYFGPGTRLLVL.

This clonotype was recorded many times. This chain uses TRBV12-3 or TRBV12-4 with TRBJ1-5, with D uncertain. V lost 4 bases to trimming and J lost 4 bases, with 14 bases between them. The CDR3 has 15 amino acids. Here the CDR3 DNA reads TGTGCCAGCAGTTCCATGAAGGGAGGAAATCAGCCCCAGCATTTT. Amino acids: CASSSMKGGNQPQHF.

The chain carries TRBV15 and TRBJ2-2; 9 nucleotides align to TRBD2. The V and J ends lost 4 bases and 6 bases, in that order; junction bases with no gene match: 6. From germline, CDR1 is LNHNV and CDR2 YYDKDF (reference sequence). CDR3 length equals 15 residues. CDR3 sequence reads: CATSIAGVVAGELFF. In DNA form, the CDR3 reads TGTGCCACCAGCATAGCGGGAGTGGTGGCCGGGGAGCTGTTTTTT. The full variable domain, rest sourced from reference TRBV15 and TRBJ2-2, is DAMVIQNPRYQVTQFGKPVTLSCSQTLNHNVMYWYQQKSSQAPKLLFHYYDKDFNNEADTPDNFQSRRPNTSFCFLDIRSPGLGDTAMYLCATSIAGVVAGELFFGEGSRLTVL.

The chain joins TRBV18 to TRBJ2-3; 11 nucleotides line up with TRBD2. The CDR3 spans 16 residues. In germline, CDR1 is KGHSH, CDR2 LQKENI. The trim removed 5 bases at V and 5 bases at J, leaving 9 bases unmatched. The CDR3 loop reads CASSSVLAGAQDTQYF. The DNA of the CDR3 is TGTGCCAGCTCATCGGTACTAGCGGGGGCACAAGATACGCAGTATTTT.

This clonotype showed up just a few times. This chain connects TRBV5-1 to TRBJ2-3, with D hard to call. Trimming took 3 bases from V and 6 from J, leaving 11 bases between them. Germline loops: CDR1 SGHRS, CDR2 YFSETQ. The CDR3 spans 13 residues. The CDR3 reads CASSSDPDDTQYF. The CDR3 DNA sequence: TGCGCCAGCAGCTCGGACCCCGATGATACGCAGTATTTT.

This clonotype was found a few times. This CDR3 is CASSYNRHGYTF. CDR3 nucleotide sequence: TGTGCCAGCAGTTACAACAGGCATGGCTACACCTTC. The chain combines TRBV6-8 with TRBJ1-2, with D maybe TRBD1 (5 bases). CDR3 length equals 12 residues. Trimming removed 2 bases at V and 6 bases at J, with 7 bases between. The V gene's germline CDR1 is MNHGY and CDR2 SAAAGT.